The rows below give T cell receptor beta chains drawn from one sample of a study of high-grade serous ovarian cancer treatment subgroups. Here immunoSEQ multiplex PCR was the method, and the copy in TCRdb shows in-frame clones only, minus some. The top ten clones hold roughly 22% of a sample with a few thousand clones, over 70% of them seen once. The source material was tumor tissue. These receptors were obtained from a human donor with high-grade serous ovarian cancer. Each CDR3 is given with its conserved first and last residue. A D gene is named only where the DNA matches it firmly. Clone size is stated in some rows and not others, as once, few, many or a class when expanded.

d_call | clone_size | cdr3_length | j_call | v_call | cdr3_nt | cdr3_aa
TRBD1 | few | 16 | TRBJ2-7 | TRBV25-1 | TGTGCCAGCAGTCGAACGGGACAGAAGAGGGTGAACGAGCAGTACTTC | CASSRTGQKRVNEQYF
TRBD2 | - | 18 | TRBJ2-1 | TRBV19 | TGTGCCAGTAGTATGGGACCTAGGGAGGGAGGTAGGAGCAATGAGCAGTTCTTC | CASSMGPREGGRSNEQFF
TRBD1 | - | 12 | TRBJ2-5 | TRBV29-1 | TGCAGCGTAGCCACAGGGGAAGAGACCCAGTACTTC | CSVATGEETQYF
- | - | 10 | TRBJ1-2 | TRBV28 | TGTGCCAGCAGTCGGAATGGCTACACCTTC | CASSRNGYTF
TRBD1 | - | 22 | TRBJ1-1 | TRBV2 | TGTGCCAGCAGTGGGATAACCTGGACAGGGGTGCAATGGGTCGCCGACGGGACTGAAGCTTTCTTT | CASSGITWTGVQWVADGTEAFF
TRBD2 | - | 15 | TRBJ2-5 | TRBV7-6 | TGTGCCAGTGGACTAGCGGGATTAGACCAAGAGACCCAGTACTTC | CASGLAGLDQETQYF
- | once | 17 | TRBJ2-3 | TRBV13 | TGTGCCAGCAGCTTTAGGACAGCTTATTCTAGCACAGATACGCAGTATTTT | CASSFRTAYSSTDTQYF
TRBD1 | - | 16 | TRBJ1-5 | TRBV7-2 | TGTGCCAGCAGCCCAGCGGGACAGGGAGGCAATCAGCCCCAGCATTTT | CASSPAGQGGNQPQHF
TRBD2 | - | 19 | TRBJ2-1 | TRBV11-2 | TGTGCCAGCAGCACAGACAGGCCGAGGGGGACTAGCGGGTACAATGAGCAGTTCTTC | CASSTDRPRGTSGYNEQFF
TRBD1 | few | 15 | TRBJ1-6 | TRBV30 | TGTGCCTGGAGTTCGGACAGGCTCTATAATTCACCCCTCCACTTT | CAWSSDRLYNSPLHF
- | - | 15 | TRBJ1-4 | TRBV4-3 | TGCGCCAGCAGCCATGGGGACGGATCTAATGAAAAACTGTTTTTT | CASSHGDGSNEKLFF
TRBD1 | - | 14 | TRBJ2-5 | TRBV6-1 | TGTGCCAGCAGTGAGGGGACAGGGGTCGAGACCCAGTACTTC | CASSEGTGVETQYF
- | - | 12 | TRBJ1-2 | TRBV28 | TGTGCCAGCACCGAGGGAAACTATGGCTACACCTTC | CASTEGNYGYTF
TRBD2 | few | 17 | TRBJ2-1 | TRBV5-1 | TGCGCCAGCAGCCCAAGGACTAGCGGGGGGTCGGACAATGAGCAGTTCTTC | CASSPRTSGGSDNEQFF
- | large | 15 | TRBJ2-7 | TRBV4-1 | TGCGCCAGCAGCCAAGTAGTTCAGGGGCCGGGGGAGCAGTACTTC | CASSQVVQGPGEQYF
- | - | 15 | TRBJ1-3 | TRBV5-5 | TGTGCCAGCAGCTTGATCACCCAACCTGGAAACACCATATATTTT | CASSLITQPGNTIYF
TRBD1 | - | 15 | TRBJ2-5 | TRBV19 | TGTGCCAGTAGTCGACAGACAGGGCCAGGTGAGACCCAGTACTTC | CASSRQTGPGETQYF
- | - | 12 | TRBJ2-3 | TRBV2 | TGTGCCAGCAGGCAGGGAGTGGATACGCAGTATTTT | CASRQGVDTQYF
- | - | 20 | TRBJ2-5 | TRBV4-3 | TGCGCCAGCAGCCAAGAGGTGTTAGCTTTTACGGGGGCGAAACGGGAGACCCAGTACTTC | CASSQEVLAFTGAKRETQYF
- | - | 12 | TRBJ2-1 | TRBV2 | TGTGCCAGCAGCCAAAATTACAATGAGCAGTTCTTC | CASSQNYNEQFF
- | - | 14 | TRBJ2-7 | TRBV5-1 | TGCGCCAGCAGCTTGTGGAGCGGGTTATACGAGCAGTACTTC | CASSLWSGLYEQYF
- | - | 19 | TRBJ1-6 | TRBV7-8 | TGTGCCAGCAGCTTAAAGGGCAGGGAAGGGAGGATCTATAATTCACCCCTCCACTTT | CASSLKGREGRIYNSPLHF
TRBD1 | - | 15 | TRBJ2-7 | TRBV7-9 | TGTGCCAGCAGCGCGTCCGGGACAGGGCTCTACGAGCAGTACTTC | CASSASGTGLYEQYF
- | - | 15 | TRBJ2-5 | TRBV27 | TGTGCCAGCAGCCCCGATCTAGTGAGGGAAGAGACCCAGTACTTC | CASSPDLVREETQYF
- | - | 14 | TRBJ2-4 | TRBV30 | TGTGCCTGGAGTGCGGGGCTAGCCAAAAACATTCAGTACTTC | CAWSAGLAKNIQYF
TRBD1 | - | 16 | TRBJ2-4 | TRBV6-1 | TGTGCCAGCAGTGAAAAAAGAGGGACAGGGCAAAACATTCAGTACTTC | CASSEKRGTGQNIQYF
- | - | 15 | TRBJ2-4 | TRBV4-3 | TGCGCCAGCAGCTACGAGAGGGGAGGCCCAAACATTCAGTACTTC | CASSYERGGPNIQYF
TRBD2 | few | 16 | TRBJ2-3 | TRBV4-3 | TGCGCCAGCAGCCAGGGACTAGCGGGAGTCGCAGATACGCAGTATTTT | CASSQGLAGVADTQYF
- | - | 16 | TRBJ2-5 | TRBV7-9 | TGTGCCAGCAGCTTAAAAGGACCCCTCGGAGGGGAGACCCAGTACTTC | CASSLKGPLGGETQYF
TRBD1 | - | 16 | TRBJ2-1 | TRBV7-2 | TGTGCCAGCAGCTCAAATAGACAGGGGGTGAGGAATGAGCAGTTCTTC | CASSSNRQGVRNEQFF
- | once | 16 | TRBJ2-1 | TRBV9 | TGTGCCAGCAGCGTAGGTGTACGGGAGACGTACAATGAGCAGTTCTTC | CASSVGVRETYNEQFF
- | few | 13 | TRBJ2-7 | TRBV6-1 | TGTGCCAGCACCCCGGGGACATCCTACGAGCAGTACTTC | CASTPGTSYEQYF
- | - | 15 | TRBJ2-3 | TRBV7-9 | TGTGCCAGCAGCTTAGGAACAGATTCAACAGATACGCAGTATTTT | CASSLGTDSTDTQYF
- | - | 13 | TRBJ1-6 | TRBV30 | TGTGCCTGGAGTATTGGCGCGAATTCACCCCTCCACTTT | CAWSIGANSPLHF
TRBD1 | - | 15 | TRBJ1-2 | TRBV19 | TGTGCCAGTAGTATAGCCTCGGGACAGGGGTATGGCTACACCTTC | CASSIASGQGYGYTF
- | - | 12 | TRBJ2-5 | TRBV6-1 | TGTGCCAGCAGTGTCGTACAAGAGACCCAGTACTTC | CASSVVQETQYF
- | - | 14 | TRBJ2-7 | TRBV6-1 | TGTGCCAGCAGATCCGGGGGTCTACTCTACGAGCAGTACTTC | CASRSGGLLYEQYF
- | - | 15 | TRBJ2-3 | TRBV2 | TGTGCCAGCAGTGAAGATCAGGGTGGCACAGATACGCAGTATTTT | CASSEDQGGTDTQYF
- | - | 12 | TRBJ2-5 | TRBV28 | TGTGCCAGCAGTTTCGGGGGTGGGGAGCAGTACTTC | CASSFGGGEQYF
- | - | 14 | TRBJ1-2 | TRBV5-6 | TGTGCCAGCAGCTTGGGATTCGTATTTCGGGGCTACACCTTC | CASSLGFVFRGYTF
- | - | 12 | TRBJ1-1 | TRBV7-2 | TGCGCCAGCAGCCAAACCGGGACAGAAGCTTTCTTT | CASSQTGTEAFF
- | - | 14 | TRBJ2-2 | TRBV30 | TGTGCCTGGAGCGAAAGGGGAGTGACCGGGGAGCTGTTTTTT | CAWSERGVTGELFF
TRBD2 | - | 18 | TRBJ2-1 | TRBV13 | TGTGCCAGCAGCTTTTTTAGGGGCTACGGGGCGGGGGACAATGAGCAGTTCTTC | CASSFFRGYGAGDNEQFF
- | - | 13 | TRBJ2-7 | TRBV11-3 | TGTGCCAGCAGCTTAGAGGGTATCTACGAGCAGTACTTC | CASSLEGIYEQYF
TRBD1 | - | 13 | TRBJ2-7 | TRBV30 | TGTGCCTGGTCGGGACAGCCGGGCTACGAGCAGTACTTC | CAWSGQPGYEQYF
TRBD2 | - | 14 | TRBJ2-5 | TRBV9 | TGTGCCAGCAGCGTTAGCGGGAGTTCCGAGACCCAGTACTTC | CASSVSGSSETQYF
- | - | 13 | TRBJ1-2 | TRBV4-3 | TGCGCCAGCAGCCAACCCGGATACGATGGCTACACCTTC | CASSQPGYDGYTF
- | - | 13 | TRBJ2-7 | TRBV4-1 | TGCGCCAGCAGCGGCGCTCTCGGGCACGAGCAGTACTTC | CASSGALGHEQYF
- | - | 13 | TRBJ2-3 | TRBV2 | TGTGCCAGCGGGGGTAGCGGCACAGATACGCAGTATTTT | CASGGSGTDTQYF
- | - | 14 | TRBJ2-3 | TRBV6-1 | TGTGCCAGCAGTGAAGGGGTTGGGGGTCATACGCAGTATTTT | CASSEGVGGHTQYF
- | once | 13 | TRBJ2-5 | TRBV7-2 | TGTGCCAGCGGCTTACCGGGTCAAGAGACCCAGTACTTC | CASGLPGQETQYF
- | - | 15 | TRBJ2-3 | TRBV30 | TGTGCCTGGAGTGCAGGAGGGGTAAGGTCAGATACGCAGTATTTT | CAWSAGGVRSDTQYF
- | - | 15 | TRBJ2-6 | TRBV6-5 | TGTGCCAGCAGTTACGGCCTTTCTGGGGCCAACGTCCTGACTTTC | CASSYGLSGANVLTF
TRBD2 | - | 15 | TRBJ2-7 | TRBV9 | TGTGCCAGCAGCCCACGACTAGCGGAAGTCTACGAGCAGTACTTC | CASSPRLAEVYEQYF
- | - | 12 | TRBJ2-1 | TRBV7-2 | TGTGCCAGCAGCCTCCTTGGGGATGAGCAGTTCTTC | CASSLLGDEQFF
- | - | 14 | TRBJ2-2 | TRBV27 | TGTGCCAGCAGTTTAGGGCAGAACACCGGGGAGCTGTTTTTT | CASSLGQNTGELFF
- | - | 17 | TRBJ2-6 | TRBV7-6 | TGTGCCAGCAGCTTATATCTTCCCTTCTCTGGGGCCAACGTCCTGACTTTC | CASSLYLPFSGANVLTF